These 11 T cell receptor beta chains were sequenced from one sample in a study of control samples from healthy donors and cancer patients. Assay used: immunoSEQ multiplex PCR; TCRdb lists only in-frame clones, some missing. This repertoire shows approximately 180,000 clones, approximately 92% found once; its top ten account for 2% to 2.5%. The specimen was blood. The origin of the receptors is a middle-aged woman in good health.

The CDR3 loop is CASSPSSGSNEQFF. The CDR3, as DNA: TGTGCCAGCAGCCCCTCTAGTGGGTCGAATGAGCAGTTCTTC. V usage is TRBV7-3 and J usage is TRBJ2-1; no reliable D call. CDR1 and CDR2 from the germline V gene are SGHTA and FQGTGA. The CDR3 is 14 residues long. Trimming took off 5 bases at V and 7 bases at J, with 15 bases between the two ends.

This chain links TRBV4-1 with TRBJ1-3; 7 bases fit TRBD1. Germline assignment: CDR1 MGHRA and CDR2 YSYEKL. Trimming cost V 4 bases and J 0 bases; bases outside gene matches: 12. The CDR3 loop spans 18 amino acids. This chain's CDR3 is CASSRDGQVPNSGNTIYF. CDR3 nucleotides: TGCGCCAGCAGCCGGGACGGACAGGTACCTAACTCTGGAAACACCATATATTTT.

V usage is TRBV19 and J usage is TRBJ1-4, with 7 bases fitting TRBD1. Germline CDR1 LNHDA, CDR2 SQIVND (reference sequence). CDR3 length: 14 residues. V was pared by 10 bases and J by 4 bases, with 9 bases of the junction left unmatched. The chain's CDR3 is CATQYDRDNEKLFF. The CDR3, as DNA: TGTGCCACCCAATATGACAGGGATAATGAAAAACTGTTTTTT. Full variable domain (missing parts from reference TRBV19 and TRBJ1-4): DGGITQSPKYLFRKEGQNVTLSCEQNLNHDAMYWYRQDPGQGLRLIYYSQIVNDFQKGDIAEGYSVSREKKESFPLTVTSAQKNPTAFYLCATQYDRDNEKLFFGSGTQLSVL.

In regard to this clone: An end of the junction differs from the germline gene, which may be a read error. The chain uses TRBV5-4 and TRBJ1-1; tentatively, D is TRBD1 (5 bases). Germline lookup yields CDR1 SGHNT and CDR2 YYREEE (reference sequence). The CDR3 is made up of 13 amino acids. The CDR3 protein is CASRLTANTEAFF. Here the CDR3 DNA reads TGTGCCAGCCGCTTGACAGCGAACACTGAAGCTTTCTTT.

The genes are TRBV10-3 and TRBJ1-1; a weak D match, TRBD1 (5 bases). The CDR3 contains 15 residues. The germline V gene encodes CDR1 ENHRY and CDR2 SYGVKD. Between the trimmed V and J ends, which lost 4 bases and 0 bases, there was a span of 12 bases. CDR3 amino acids: CAISGHDRLNTEAFF. The CDR3 DNA follows: TGTGCCATCAGTGGACATGACAGACTGAACACTGAAGCTTTCTTT.

This chain links TRBV4-1 with TRBJ2-3; D might be TRBD2 (5 bases). The germline CDR1 and CDR2 sequences are MGHRA and YSYEKL. The V end was cut by 4 bases, the J end by 1 base, with 6 bases between. CDR3 length: 13 amino acids. As DNA, the CDR3 is TGCGCCAGCAGCCGAGCGGGCACAGATACGCAGTATTTT. This gives the protein CASSRAGTDTQYF.

The chain couples TRBV19 to TRBJ1-3; D is unresolved. The V and J ends lost 8 bases and 0 bases respectively, with 11 bases between them. This CDR3 has 14 amino acids. Germline V gene data show CDR1 as LNHDA and CDR2 as SQIVND (reference sequence). CDR3 nucleotide sequence: TGTGCCAGTGCCCCTCGGCTCTCTGGAAACACCATATATTTT. Translated, it gives CASAPRLSGNTIYF.

J is TRBJ2-5 and V is TRBV7-9; D uncertain. V lost 5 bases to trimming and J lost 3 bases, with 19 bases between them. CDR3 length: 16 amino acids. The germline V gene encodes CDR1 SEHNR and CDR2 FQNEAQ (reference sequence). The CDR3 region is CASSVRNGQTEETQYF. The CDR3 DNA reads TGTGCCAGCAGCGTAAGGAACGGGCAAACCGAAGAGACCCAGTACTTC.

The genes are TRBV12-5 and TRBJ1-5; D unresolved. CDR3 length: 12 residues. Trimming cost V 3 bases and J 11 bases, with 11 bases left between them. CDR1 and CDR2 (germline): LGHNT, FRNRAP. CDR3 DNA sequence: TGTGCTAGTGGTTTAGATGGTCCGGCCCAGCATTTT. This encodes CASGLDGPAQHF.

V gene TRBV6-5 combines with J gene TRBJ1-6; a possible D gene is TRBD1 (6 bases). The CDR3 is made up of 16 amino acids. Trimming shortened V by 2 bases and J by 3 bases, and 11 bases separated the two germline ends. Looked up from germline, CDR1 is MNHEY and CDR2 is SVGAGI. CDR3 region: CASSYGGLLYNSPLHF. As DNA, the CDR3 is TGTGCCAGCAGTTACGGGGGGCTTCTCTATAATTCACCCCTCCACTTT.

The chain joins TRBV6-1 to TRBJ2-2, with TRBD2 matching over 14 bases. This CDR3 region has 16 residues. The V segment lost 4 bases and the J segment 7 bases; nucleotides outside the gene matches: 5. The germline gives CDR1 MNHNS, CDR2 SASEGT. As DNA, the CDR3 is TGTGCCAGCAGTGTGGGACTAGCGGGGGAAAGCGGGGAGCTGTTTTTT. This encodes CASSVGLAGESGELFF.